These 22 T cell receptor beta chains were all obtained from the same sample, sequenced in a study of T-cell memory formation after mild COVID-19. TCRdb re-called the 5' RACE reads with MiXCR, one entry per CDR3 protein. In the table there are more than 300,000 distinct CDR3 sequences, roughly 13% of which are singletons. Material: PBMCs or a T cell subset sorted from them (not recorded which). The receptors come from a man aged 18 to 30 who had mild COVID-19 (a few samples of this study predate the infection). Cell type and time point are not known.

The chain has TRBV2 and TRBJ1-5; D remains ambiguous. The CDR3 spans 14 residues. Germline lookup yields CDR1 SNHLY and CDR2 FYNNEI. Trimming shortened V by 0 bases and J by 4 bases, and 7 bases separated the two germline ends. The CDR3: CASSEASRNQPQHF. CDR3 DNA sequence: TGTGCCAGCAGTGAAGCGTCAAGGAATCAGCCCCAGCATTTT.

The chain couples TRBV3-1 to TRBJ2-4; 12 positions match TRBD2. The CDR3 extends over 15 amino acids. Germline-derived CDR1 and CDR2 are LGHDT and YNNKEL (reference sequence). The junction had 2 bases not matched to a gene; V was cut back by 0 bases and J by 8 bases. CDR3 coding DNA: TGTGCCAGCAGCCAAGATGCTAGCGGGGGGGACATTCAGTACTTC. Residues: CASSQDASGGDIQYF.

This clonotype was picked up many times. A read error may produce the germline difference seen at one junction end. The chain has TRBV7-9 and TRBJ1-5; 7 bases agree with TRBD1. The CDR3 has 13 amino acids. Germline V gene lookup returns CDR1 SEHNR and CDR2 FQNEAQ (reference sequence). CDR3 sequence (DNA): TGCGCCAGCAGACAGGGAGGCAATCAGCCCCAGCATTTT. It encodes CASRQGGNQPQHF.

This clonotype has a handful of counts. The V call is TRBV7-2, the J call TRBJ2-3, with D hard to call. V was shortened by 2 bases and J by 13 bases, with 13 bases between the two germline ends. The CDR3 is 12 residues long. Germline V CDR1 and CDR2: SGHTA, FQGNSA. CDR3 nucleotide sequence: TGTGCCAGCAGCTTACAACAGACATCAGAGTATTTT. This codes for CASSLQQTSEYF.

This clonotype has ten or more counts. V usage is TRBV5-1 and J usage is TRBJ1-1; D gene uncertain. Trimming pared 6 bases from V and 3 bases from J, leaving 6 bases between. In germline, CDR1 is SGHRS, CDR2 YFSETQ. CDR3 length: 11 amino acids. The CDR3 DNA follows: TGCGCCAGCATTGAGGACACTGAAGCTTTCTTT. Translated: CASIEDTEAFF.

This clonotype was detected only a few times. This rearrangement joins TRBV4-3 to TRBJ1-4; D ambiguous. Germline loops: CDR1 LGHNA, CDR2 YSLEER. This CDR3 contains 16 residues. Trimming removed 0 bases from V and 7 bases from J, with 15 bases in between. DNA of the CDR3: TGCGCCAGCAGCCAAGATTGGGGTTTAATAGGTGAAAAACTGTTTTTT. Protein product: CASSQDWGLIGEKLFF.

This clonotype was counted only a few times. The chain has TRBV3-1 and TRBJ2-7; TRBD2 matches 11 bases. Germline lookup yields CDR1 LGHDT and CDR2 YNNKEL (reference sequence). The CDR3 has 14 amino acids. V gave up 3 bases and J gave up 6 bases; unmatched junction bases: 4. CDR3 loop: CASSHGLAGGEQYV. In DNA form, the CDR3 reads TGTGCCAGCAGCCATGGGCTAGCGGGGGGCGAGCAGTACGTC.

This CDR3 reads CSAVRQGIDEQYV. The CDR3 coding sequence is TGCAGTGCTGTGAGACAGGGTATCGACGAGCAGTACGTC. J is TRBJ2-7 and V is TRBV20-1; 7 positions match TRBD1. CDR1 is DFQATT and CDR2 is SNEGSKA in the germline V gene (reference sequence). The length of the CDR3 is 13 residues. Trimming cost V 5 bases and J 5 bases; bases outside gene matches: 9.

CDR3 sequence reads: CASSPLLLREQFF. In DNA form, the CDR3 reads TGTGCCAGCTCACCACTCCTCCTTCGTGAGCAGTTCTTC. V gene TRBV18 combines with J gene TRBJ2-1; unclear D gene. The CDR3 contains 13 residues. CDR1 KGHSH and CDR2 LQKENI come from the germline V gene. Between the trimmed V and J ends, which lost 1 base and 9 bases, there was a span of 10 bases.

The rearrangement uses TRBV6-6 and TRBJ2-7; D not resolved. CDR1 and CDR2 from the germline V gene are MNHNY and SVGAGI (reference sequence). The CDR3 runs 12 residues. Deletions cut 10 bases from V and 7 bases from J, with 17 bases between. The CDR3 loop is CAIKGDLEEQYV. In nucleotides, the CDR3 is TGTGCCATCAAGGGCGATTTGGAGGAGCAGTACGTC.

This clonotype has a single count. This CDR3 is CASSLGPRGNYEQYF. In DNA, the CDR3 is TGTGCCAGCAGCTTAGGACCAAGGGGAAACTACGAGCAGTACTTC. The gene calls are TRBV7-2 and TRBJ2-7, with a tentative D call TRBD1 (5 bases). Germline assignment: CDR1 SGHTA and CDR2 FQGNSA. The CDR3 totals 15 residues. Trimming shortened V by 1 base and J by 3 bases, and 13 bases separated the two germline ends.

This clonotype was seen a few times. This chain connects TRBV19 to TRBJ2-2; 11 bases map to TRBD2. The CDR3 loop spans 18 amino acids. V trimming: 5 bases; J trimming: 0 bases; junction bases outside the gene matches: 8. Germline values: CDR1 LNHDA, CDR2 SQIVND (reference sequence). The CDR3 DNA reads as TGTGCCAGTAGTCCCGAACTAGCGGGGGCGCCGAACACCGGGGAGCTGTTTTTT. Protein: CASSPELAGAPNTGELFF.

The chain links TRBV9 to TRBJ2-3, with D perhaps TRBD1 (6 bases). CDR1 SGDLS and CDR2 YYNGEE come from the germline V gene. Between the trimmed V and J ends, which lost 3 bases and 0 bases, there was a span of 8 bases. The CDR3 is 14 amino acids. The CDR3, as DNA: TGTGCCAGCAGCGGTGGGACAAGCACAGATACGCAGTATTTT. This codes for CASSGGTSTDTQYF.

This clonotype was detected a few times. The V call is TRBV28, the J call TRBJ2-4; 9 nucleotides line up with TRBD1. The CDR3 sequence is 12 residues long. Germline trimming cut 8 bases from V and 7 bases from J; bases unmatched to any gene: 3. Germline CDR1 and CDR2: MDHEN and SYDVKM. The CDR3 coding sequence is TGTGCCAGCGGGACAGGGAGGAACATTCAGTACTTC. It encodes CASGTGRNIQYF.

This clonotype was seen a few times. This rearrangement joins TRBV20-1 to TRBJ2-1, with 8 nucleotides matching TRBD2. The CDR3 covers 16 residues. J lost 1 base, V lost 5 bases, and 10 bases had no gene match. The V gene's germline CDR1 is DFQATT and CDR2 SNEGSKA (reference sequence). DNA for the CDR3: TGCAGTGCTCTGACTAGCGCTTATATATCCTACAATGAGCAGTTCTTC. It yields the protein CSALTSAYISYNEQFF.

This clonotype occurred many times. The chain uses TRBV29-1 and TRBJ2-7; D possibly corresponds to TRBD2 (6 bases). V was shortened by 6 bases and J by 1 base, with 7 bases between the two germline ends. The CDR3 is 11 amino acids. Per germline, CDR1 SQVTM and CDR2 ANQGSEA. The CDR3 here is CSVRGSYEQYF. CDR3 bases: TGCAGCGTACGGGGGTCCTACGAGCAGTACTTC.

The chain links TRBV27 to TRBJ2-5; TRBD2 aligns across 11 bases. There are 14 residues in the CDR3. With V trimmed by 10 bases and J by 5 bases, 9 bases remained unmatched. Germline values: CDR1 MNHEY, CDR2 SMNVEV (reference sequence). DNA for the CDR3: TGTGCCACCTATTTAGCGGGGGGGCAGGAGACCCAGTACTTC. Its protein product is CATYLAGGQETQYF.

The chain joins TRBV27 to TRBJ1-2; 8 bases agree with TRBD1. V lost 5 bases and J lost 4; bases outside the gene matches: 12. The CDR3 has 16 amino acids. Germline V gene sequence: CDR1 MNHEY, CDR2 SMNVEV (reference sequence). This CDR3 reads CASSPPSGTGFYGYTF. In nucleotides, the CDR3 is TGTGCCAGCAGTCCCCCCTCGGGGACAGGCTTCTATGGCTACACCTTC.

This clonotype turned up a few times. The V call is TRBV7-9, the J call TRBJ1-2; tentative D call: TRBD1 (5 bases). The germline V gene encodes CDR1 SEHNR and CDR2 FQNEAQ (reference sequence). Trimming took 5 bases from V and 7 from J, leaving 8 bases between them. The CDR3 totals 11 residues. CDR3 in DNA: TGTGCCAGCAGCCCCAGGGCTGGCTACACCTTC. Its translation is CASSPRAGYTF.

The chain has TRBV5-1 and TRBJ2-2, with D tentatively TRBD1 (5 bases). CDR3 size: 17 residues. The germline V gene encodes CDR1 SGHRS and CDR2 YFSETQ. Between the trimmed V and J ends, which lost 4 bases and 5 bases, there was a span of 21 bases. The CDR3 loop is CASSPSRQLTRTGELFF. In DNA, the CDR3 is TGCGCCAGCAGCCCTAGTCGACAGCTGACGAGGACCGGGGAGCTGTTTTTT.

J is TRBJ2-2 and V is TRBV7-6; 10 bases fit TRBD2. This CDR3 spans 16 amino acids. The trim removed 4 bases at V and 3 bases at J, leaving 5 bases unmatched. Germline V gene lookup returns CDR1 SGHVS and CDR2 FNYEAQ. CDR3: CASSSSGGVDTGELFF. CDR3 nucleotides: TGTGCCAGCAGCTCGAGCGGGGGGGTCGACACCGGGGAGCTGTTTTTT.

The chain links TRBV7-2 to TRBJ1-5; D is undetermined. Between the trimmed V and J ends, which lost 4 bases and 0 bases, there was a span of 4 bases. Germline lookup yields CDR1 SGHTA and CDR2 FQGNSA. This CDR3 region has 13 residues. The CDR3 here is CASSSASNQPQHF. As DNA, the CDR3 is TGTGCCAGCAGCTCGGCTAGCAATCAGCCCCAGCATTTT.